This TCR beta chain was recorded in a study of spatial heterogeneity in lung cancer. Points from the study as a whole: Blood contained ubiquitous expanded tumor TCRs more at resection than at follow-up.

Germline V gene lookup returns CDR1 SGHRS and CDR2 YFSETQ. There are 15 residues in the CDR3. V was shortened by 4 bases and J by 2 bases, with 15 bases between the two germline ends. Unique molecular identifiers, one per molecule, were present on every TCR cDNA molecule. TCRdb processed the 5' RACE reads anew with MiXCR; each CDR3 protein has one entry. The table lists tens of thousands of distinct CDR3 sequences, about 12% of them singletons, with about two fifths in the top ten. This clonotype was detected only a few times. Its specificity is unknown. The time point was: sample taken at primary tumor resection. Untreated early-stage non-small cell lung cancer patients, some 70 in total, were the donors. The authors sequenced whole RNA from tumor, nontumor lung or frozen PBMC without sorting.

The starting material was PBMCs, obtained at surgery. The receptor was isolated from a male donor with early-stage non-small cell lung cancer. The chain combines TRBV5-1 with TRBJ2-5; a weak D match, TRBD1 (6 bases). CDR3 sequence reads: CASSDMPGAQETQYF. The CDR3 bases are TGCGCCAGCAGCGACATGCCAGGGGCTCAAGAGACCCAGTACTTC.